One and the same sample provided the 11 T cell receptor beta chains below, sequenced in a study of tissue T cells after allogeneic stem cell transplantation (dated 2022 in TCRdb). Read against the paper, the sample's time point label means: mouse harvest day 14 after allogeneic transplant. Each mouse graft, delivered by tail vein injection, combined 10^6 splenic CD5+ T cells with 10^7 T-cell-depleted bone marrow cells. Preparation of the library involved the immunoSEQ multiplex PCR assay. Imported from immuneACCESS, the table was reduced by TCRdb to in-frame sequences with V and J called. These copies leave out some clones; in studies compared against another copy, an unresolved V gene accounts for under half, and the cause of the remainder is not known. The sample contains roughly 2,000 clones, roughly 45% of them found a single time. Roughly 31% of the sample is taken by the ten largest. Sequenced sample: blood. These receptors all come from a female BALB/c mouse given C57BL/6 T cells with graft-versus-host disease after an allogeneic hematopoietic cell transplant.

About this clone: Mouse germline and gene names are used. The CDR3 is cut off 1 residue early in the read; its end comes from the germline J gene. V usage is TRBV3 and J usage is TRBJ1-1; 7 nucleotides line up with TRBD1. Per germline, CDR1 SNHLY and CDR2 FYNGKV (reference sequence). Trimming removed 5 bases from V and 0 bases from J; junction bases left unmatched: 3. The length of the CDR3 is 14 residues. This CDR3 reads CASSPTGTNTEVFF. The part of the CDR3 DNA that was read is TGTGCCAGCAGCCCGACAGGGACAAACACAGAAGTCTTC.

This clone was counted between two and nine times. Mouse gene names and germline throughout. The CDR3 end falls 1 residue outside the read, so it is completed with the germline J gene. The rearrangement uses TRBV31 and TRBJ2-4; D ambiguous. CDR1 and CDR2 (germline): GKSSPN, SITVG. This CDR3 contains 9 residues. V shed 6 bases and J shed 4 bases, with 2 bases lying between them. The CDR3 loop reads CACENTLYF. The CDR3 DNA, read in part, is TGTGCCTGTGAAAACACCTTGTAC.

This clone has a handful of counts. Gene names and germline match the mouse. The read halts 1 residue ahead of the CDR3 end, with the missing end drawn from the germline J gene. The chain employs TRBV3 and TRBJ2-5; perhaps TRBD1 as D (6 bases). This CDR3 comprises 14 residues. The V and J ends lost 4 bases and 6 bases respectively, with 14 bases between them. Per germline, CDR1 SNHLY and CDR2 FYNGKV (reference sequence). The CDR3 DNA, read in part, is TGTGCCAGCAGCTCAGGGGCTCAGGGGGACACCCAGTAC. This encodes CASSSGAQGDTQY. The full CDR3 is CASSSGAQGDTQYF.

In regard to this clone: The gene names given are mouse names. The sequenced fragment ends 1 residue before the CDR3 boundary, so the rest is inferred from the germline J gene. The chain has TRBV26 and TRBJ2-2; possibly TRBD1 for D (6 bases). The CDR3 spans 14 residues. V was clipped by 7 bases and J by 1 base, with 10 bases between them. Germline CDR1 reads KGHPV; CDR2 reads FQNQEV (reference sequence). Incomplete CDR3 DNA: TGTGCCAGCAACCGGGACAAAAACACCGGGCAGCTCTAC. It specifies CASNRDKNTGQLY. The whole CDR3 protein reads CASNRDKNTGQLYF.

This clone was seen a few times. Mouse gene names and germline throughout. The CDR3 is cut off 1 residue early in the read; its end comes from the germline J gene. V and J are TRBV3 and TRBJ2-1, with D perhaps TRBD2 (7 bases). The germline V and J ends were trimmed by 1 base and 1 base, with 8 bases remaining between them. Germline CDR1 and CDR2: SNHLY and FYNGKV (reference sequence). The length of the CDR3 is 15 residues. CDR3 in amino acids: CASSLVGGNYAEQFF. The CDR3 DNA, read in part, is TGTGCCAGCAGCTTAGTGGGGGGCAACTATGCTGAGCAGTTC.

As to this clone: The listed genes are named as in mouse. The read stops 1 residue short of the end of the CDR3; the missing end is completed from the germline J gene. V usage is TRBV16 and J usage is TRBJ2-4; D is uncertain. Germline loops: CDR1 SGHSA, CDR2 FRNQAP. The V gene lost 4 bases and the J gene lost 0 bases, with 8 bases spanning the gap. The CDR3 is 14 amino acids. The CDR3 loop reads CASSSSSSQNTLYF. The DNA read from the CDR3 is TGTGCAAGCAGCTCCTCAAGTAGTCAAAACACCTTGTAC.

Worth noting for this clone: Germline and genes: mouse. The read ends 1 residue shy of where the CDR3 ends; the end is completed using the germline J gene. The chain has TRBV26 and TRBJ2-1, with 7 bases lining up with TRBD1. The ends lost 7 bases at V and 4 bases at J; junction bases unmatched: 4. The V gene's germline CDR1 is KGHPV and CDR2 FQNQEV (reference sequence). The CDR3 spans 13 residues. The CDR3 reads CASNGQEYAEQFF. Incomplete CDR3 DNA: TGTGCCAGCAACGGACAGGAGTATGCTGAGCAGTTC.

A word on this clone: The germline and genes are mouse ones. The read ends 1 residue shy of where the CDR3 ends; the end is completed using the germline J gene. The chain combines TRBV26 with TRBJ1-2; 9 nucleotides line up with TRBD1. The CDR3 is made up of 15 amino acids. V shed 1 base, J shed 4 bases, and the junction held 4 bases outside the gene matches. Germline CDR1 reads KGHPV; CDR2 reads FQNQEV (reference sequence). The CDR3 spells CASSLLGQGGSDYTF. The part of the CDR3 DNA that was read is TGTGCCAGCAGTCTGTTGGGACAGGGAGGCTCCGACTACACC.

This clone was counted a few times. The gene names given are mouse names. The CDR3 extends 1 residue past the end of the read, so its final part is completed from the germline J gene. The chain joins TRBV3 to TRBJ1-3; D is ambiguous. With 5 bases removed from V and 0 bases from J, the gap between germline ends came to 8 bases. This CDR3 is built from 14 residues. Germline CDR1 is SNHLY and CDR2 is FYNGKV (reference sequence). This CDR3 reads CASSPGISGNTLYF. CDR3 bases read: TGTGCCAGCAGCCCCGGGATTTCTGGAAATACGCTCTAT.

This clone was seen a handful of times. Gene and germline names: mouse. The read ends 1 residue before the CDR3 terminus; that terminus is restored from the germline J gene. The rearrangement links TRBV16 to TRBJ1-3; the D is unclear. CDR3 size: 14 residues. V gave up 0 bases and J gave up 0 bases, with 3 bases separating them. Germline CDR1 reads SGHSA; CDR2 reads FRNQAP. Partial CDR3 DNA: TGTGCAAGCAGCTTAGAAGTTTCTGGAAATACGCTCTAT. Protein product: CASSLEVSGNTLY. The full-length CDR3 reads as CASSLEVSGNTLYF.

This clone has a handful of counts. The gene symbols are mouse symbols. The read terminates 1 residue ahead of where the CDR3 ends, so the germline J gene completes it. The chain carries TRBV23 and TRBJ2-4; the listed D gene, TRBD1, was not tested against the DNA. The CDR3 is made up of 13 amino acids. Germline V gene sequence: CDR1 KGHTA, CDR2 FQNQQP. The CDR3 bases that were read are TGCTCCAGCAGTCAGGGACAGGGGTACACCTTGTAC. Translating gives CSSSQGQGYTLY. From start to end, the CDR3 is CSSSQGQGYTLYF.